Here is one T cell receptor beta chain with its context. Its antigen remains unknown. This sample is drawn from a study of T cell responses to AZD1222 COVID-19 vaccine. Whole-study results and caveats: Reportedly, close to half of spike-specific TCRs are directed against unmutated variant regions.

This CDR3 comprises 11 residues. From germline, CDR1 is LGHDT and CDR2 YNNKEL (reference sequence). Trimming stripped 6 bases from V and 8 bases from J, with 7 bases between. Assay: immunoSEQ multiplex PCR; the TCRdb copy retains only in-frame clones and omits some. The sample lists about 150,000 clones, roughly 92% occurring once. This clonotype was sampled from an adult who received the AZD1222 COVID-19 vaccine. Here the sequenced sample was peripheral blood, taken 28 days after the second AZD1222 dose. The chain links TRBV3-1 (or the pseudogene TRBV3-2) to TRBJ2-2; D not resolved. Written as DNA, the CDR3 is TGTGCCAGCAGTCATGGGGGGGAGCTGTTTTTT. Its translation is CASSHGGELFF.